These T cell receptor beta chains were read from a single sample in a study of STAT5B mutations in CD4+ large granular lymphocyte leukemia. Data came from immunoSEQ multiplex PCR; TCRdb stores just in-frame clones and leaves some out. The sample lists tens of thousands of clones, roughly 75% seen once, with over 3% in the top ten. Sequenced material: CD4+ T cells from blood buffy coats. These receptors all stem from a human donor in good health. Each CDR3 is given with its conserved first and last residue. The order of the fields is V gene, clone size, J gene, D gene, CDR3 DNA, CDR3 protein. A D gene is named only where the DNA matches it firmly. Rows give clone size only sometimes, using once, few, many, or a class for an expanded clone.

TRBV6-1	once	TRBJ2-3	TRBD2	TGTGCCAGCAGTGGGGGACTAGCGGGAGGGCTAGATACGCAGTATTTT	CASSGGLAGGLDTQYF
TRBV6-1	NA	TRBJ2-1	NA	TGTGCCAGCAGTGAAGGGGGCGTCCCCTACAATGAGCAGTTCTTC	CASSEGGVPYNEQFF
TRBV6-6	NA	TRBJ1-5	TRBD1	TGTGCCAGCAGCCTGGACAGGAACCTAAATCAGCCCCAGCATTTT	CASSLDRNLNQPQHF
TRBV4-2	NA	TRBJ2-7	TRBD2	TGTGCCAGCAGCCAAGTAGGGCCTAGCGGGAAGTCAGGGCAGTACTTC	CASSQVGPSGKSGQYF
TRBV7-6	NA	TRBJ2-1	TRBD2	TGTGCCAGCGGACTAGCGGGAGGCAACAATGAGCAGTTCTTC	CASGLAGGNNEQFF
TRBV6-1	NA	TRBJ2-2	TRBD1	TGTGCCAGCAGTCCGCGGGACAGGACCACCGGGGAGCTGTTTTTT	CASSPRDRTTGELFF
TRBV6-6	few	TRBJ1-1	NA	TGTGCCAGCAATCGAGCGGAGGCTTTCTTT	CASNRAEAFF
TRBV7-2	few	TRBJ1-5	NA	TGTGCCAGCAGTAGGGAGCGCAATCAGCCCCAGCATTTT	CASSRERNQPQHF
TRBV11-2	NA	TRBJ1-3	NA	TGTGCCAGCAGCTTACCTGGAAACACCATATATTTT	CASSLPGNTIYF
TRBV4-1	NA	TRBJ2-7	TRBD2	TGCGCCAGCAGCCAACCCTCCGGGACTAGCGGGACCTACGAGCAGTACTTC	CASSQPSGTSGTYEQYF
TRBV5-1	NA	TRBJ2-5	TRBD2	TGCGCCAGCAGCTTGGTGGGACTAGGCGGCCAAGAGACCCAGTACTTC	CASSLVGLGGQETQYF
TRBV19	NA	TRBJ1-4	NA	TGTGCCAGTAGTCTCGGACAGACTAATGAAAAACTGTTTTTT	CASSLGQTNEKLFF
TRBV7-2	few	TRBJ1-2	TRBD1	TGTGCCAGCAGCGGGAGGACAGGGCCCTATGGCTACACCTTC	CASSGRTGPYGYTF
TRBV7-2	NA	TRBJ2-7	TRBD2	TGTGCCAGCAGCTTACGCACTAGCGGGAGGGGGGGGACCTACGAGCAGTACTTC	CASSLRTSGRGGTYEQYF
TRBV6-5	NA	TRBJ1-2	NA	TGTGCCAGCAGTCTAAGACCTGACTATGGCTACACCTTC	CASSLRPDYGYTF
TRBV6-5	NA	TRBJ1-2	NA	TGTGCCAGCCAATACTCCCGAGGACGGGACTATGGCTACACCTTC	CASQYSRGRDYGYTF
TRBV5-6	NA	TRBJ1-4	NA	TGTGCCAGCAGCTTGCCAGGCCTTACAACTAATGAAAAACTGTTTTTT	CASSLPGLTTNEKLFF
TRBV5-6	NA	TRBJ2-7	NA	TGTGCCAGCAGCCCCTTCGTTAGCCTCTACGAGCAGTACTTC	CASSPFVSLYEQYF
TRBV28	NA	TRBJ2-7	NA	TGTGCCAGCAGTCTCTGGGGGACGGGCGAGCAGTACTTC	CASSLWGTGEQYF
TRBV7-6	NA	TRBJ2-1	NA	TGTGCCAGCAGCCCACGGGGGACGACCCTCCTGTACAATGAGCAGTTCTTC	CASSPRGTTLLYNEQFF
TRBV21-1	few	TRBJ1-4	NA	TGTGCCAGCAGCAAACGGGGAAGGGCTAATGAAAAACTGTTTTTT	CASSKRGRANEKLFF
TRBV25-1	NA	TRBJ2-7	NA	TGTGCCAGCAGAGGGGCTTCGAGGAGTTTTTCCTACGAGCAGTACTTC	CASRGASRSFSYEQYF
TRBV27	NA	TRBJ2-6	NA	TGTGCCAGCAGGGACTCTGGGGCCAACGTCCTGACTTTC	CASRDSGANVLTF
TRBV7-9	NA	TRBJ2-1	TRBD2	TGTGCCAGCCGGCCGACTAGCGGGAGCTCCTACAATGAGCAGTTCTTC	CASRPTSGSSYNEQFF
TRBV10-2	NA	TRBJ1-5	TRBD1	TGCGCCAGCAGTGAGCAAGGCAGGGACAGACAGCATTTT	CASSEQGRDRQHF
TRBV2	NA	TRBJ2-5	NA	TGTGCCAGCACTAGGCGGGGTGAGACCCAGTACTTC	CASTRRGETQYF
TRBV28	NA	TRBJ2-5	NA	TGTGCCAGCAGTTTGCTACAGGGAGGGGGTCAAGAGACCCAGTACTTC	CASSLLQGGGQETQYF
TRBV5-1	NA	TRBJ2-5	TRBD2	TGCGCCAGCAGCTTGGAAGGCAGGCGGGAGGAGACCCAGTACTTC	CASSLEGRREETQYF
TRBV5-1	NA	TRBJ2-7	NA	TGCGCCAGCAGGGAGGCCGGAGGAACCTACGAGCAGTACTTC	CASREAGGTYEQYF
TRBV29-1	NA	TRBJ1-1	NA	TGCAGCGTTTGGCAGGGGAAGGGCATGAACACTGAAGCTTTCTTT	CSVWQGKGMNTEAFF
TRBV6-5	few	TRBJ1-1	TRBD1	TGTGCCAGCAGTTACTCCAGGGGGGACACTGAAGCTTTCTTT	CASSYSRGDTEAFF
TRBV5-8	once	TRBJ1-2	NA	TGTGCCAGCAGCTGGAAACAGGGAAGAACCTATGGCTACACCTTC	CASSWKQGRTYGYTF
TRBV10-3	NA	TRBJ1-2	NA	TGTGCCATCAGTGAGGACACGAAATATGGCTACACCTTC	CAISEDTKYGYTF
TRBV7-9	few	TRBJ2-1	TRBD2	TGTGCCAGCAGCTTACCAGGGAGGGCGAATGAGCAGTTCTTC	CASSLPGRANEQFF
TRBV6-6	NA	TRBJ1-1	TRBD1	TGTGCCAGCAGTTACCGCCAGGGGGCGAGGAACACTGAAGCTTTCTTT	CASSYRQGARNTEAFF
TRBV29-1	once	TRBJ2-1	TRBD1	TGCAGCGGAGGACAGGGGGCTGTCTCCTACAATGAGCAGTTCTTC	CSGGQGAVSYNEQFF
TRBV14	NA	TRBJ2-1	TRBD2	TGTGCCAGCAGCCTACGGGAGGGTACCTACAATGAGCAGTTCTTC	CASSLREGTYNEQFF
TRBV30	NA	TRBJ2-5	NA	TGTGCCTGGAGTGTAGGCCTGCAAGAGACCCAGTACTTC	CAWSVGLQETQYF
TRBV30	few	TRBJ1-5	NA	TGTGCCTGGAGTAGCGGGGGCAATAGCAATCAGCCCCAGCATTTT	CAWSSGGNSNQPQHF
TRBV19	NA	TRBJ2-3	NA	TGTGCCAGTAAATTGGGGGCTTTGGCAGGGGCGAGCACAGATACGCAGTATTTT	CASKLGALAGASTDTQYF
TRBV11-2	NA	TRBJ2-7	NA	TGTGCCAGCAGCTTAGACCACTACGAGCAGTACTTC	CASSLDHYEQYF
TRBV9	NA	TRBJ1-1	NA	TGTGCCAGCAGCGTCGCCCTGACAGGGAACACTGAAGCTTTCTTT	CASSVALTGNTEAFF
TRBV5-1	once	TRBJ2-7	NA	TGCGCCAGCAGCTTTCGACAGTCGGACGAGCAGTACTTC	CASSFRQSDEQYF